Presented here are 13 T cell receptor beta chains from one specimen sequenced in a study of T cell responses to AZD1222 COVID-19 vaccine. Libraries were prepared by immunoSEQ multiplex PCR; TCRdb keeps only in-frame clonotypes and omits some of them. The sample holds around 180,000 clones, 70% to 90% seen once. The starting material was peripheral blood, obtained on day 0 of AZD1222 vaccination. The receptors shown here come from an adult in good health.

The genes are TRBV24-1 and TRBJ2-2; TRBD2 is a possible D gene (5 bases). V dropped 3 bases and J dropped 5 bases, with 15 bases sitting between them. CDR1 and CDR2 from the germline V gene are KGHDR and SFDVKD. The CDR3 has 16 residues. The CDR3 DNA reads TGTGCCACCAGTGATAGGCTAGCCGGGAAGACCGGGGAGCTGTTTTTT. Protein sequence: CATSDRLAGKTGELFF.

This chain links TRBV27 with TRBJ1-6; no reliable D call. Germline CDR1 MNHEY, CDR2 SMNVEV (reference sequence). The CDR3 runs 14 residues. V shed 5 bases and J shed 2 bases, with 7 bases lying between them. The chain's CDR3 is CASSALAYNSPLHF. The CDR3, as DNA: TGTGCCAGCAGTGCCCTGGCCTATAATTCACCCCTCCACTTT.

This clone was counted a few times. The J gene is TRBJ2-7, the V gene TRBV4-1; D not resolved. Germline CDR1 MGHRA, CDR2 YSYEKL. This CDR3 region has 15 residues. The germline V and J ends were trimmed by 0 bases and 2 bases, with 11 bases remaining between them. CDR3 region: CASSQEYAEAYEQYF. DNA for the CDR3: TGCGCCAGCAGCCAAGAGTACGCCGAGGCCTACGAGCAGTACTTC.

The chain links TRBV28 to TRBJ1-1; perhaps TRBD1 as D (6 bases). Per the germline V gene, CDR1 is MDHEN and CDR2 is SYDVKM. The ends were cut back, 3 bases at V and 5 bases at J, with 13 bases in the middle. There are 14 residues in the CDR3. CDR3 DNA: TGTGCCAGCAGTTTCGGCAGGGGAGGTACTGAAGCTTTCTTT. Protein: CASSFGRGGTEAFF.

The V call is TRBV5-1, the J call TRBJ2-3; TRBD2 is a possible D gene (5 bases). The CDR3 covers 16 residues. V was trimmed by 2 bases and J by 6 bases, leaving 19 bases between them. In germline, CDR1 is SGHRS, CDR2 YFSETQ. As DNA, the CDR3 is TGCGCCAGCAGCTTATTCTCTCCACTAGTTAGGGATACGCAGTATTTT. Encoded protein: CASSLFSPLVRDTQYF.

The chain carries TRBV11-1 and TRBJ2-7; D is uncertain. V was clipped by 5 bases and J by 2 bases, with 13 bases between them. There are 14 residues in the CDR3. Germline-derived CDR1 and CDR2 are SGHAT and FQDESV (reference sequence). This CDR3 reads CASSRRRPPYEQYF. CDR3 nucleotides: TGTGCCAGCAGCCGCCGGAGACCTCCCTACGAGCAGTACTTC.

The V and J genes are TRBV10-3 and TRBJ1-2; unclear D gene. Germline V lookup: CDR1 ENHRY, CDR2 SYGVKD. CDR3 size: 14 residues. V lost 0 bases and J lost 2, with 7 bases in between. The CDR3 loop is CAISESIRNYGYTF. CDR3 nucleotides: TGTGCCATCAGTGAGTCGATACGGAACTATGGCTACACCTTC.

The CDR3 DNA reads as TGTGCCAGCAGCCGCGGACTAGCGGGGGACTACGAGCAGTACTTC. This gives the protein CASSRGLAGDYEQYF. V gene TRBV4-2 combines with J gene TRBJ2-7, with 13 bases that match TRBD2. The germline V gene has CDR1 LGHNA and CDR2 YNFKEQ. CDR3 length: 15 amino acids. Trimming at V came to 4 bases and at J to 3 bases, leaving 3 bases not matched to a gene.

The gene calls are TRBV9 and TRBJ1-2; 9 bases are shared with TRBD1. The CDR3 covers 16 residues. Germline trimming cut 2 bases from V and 3 bases from J; bases unmatched to any gene: 8. Germline CDR1 is SGDLS and CDR2 is YYNGEE. This CDR3 is CASSVNRDRADYGYTF. Written as DNA, the CDR3 is TGTGCCAGCAGCGTGAACCGGGACAGGGCGGACTATGGCTACACCTTC.

Here the CDR3 reads CASSLEPQGEQFF. CDR3 DNA: TGTGCCAGCAGCCTAGAGCCCCAGGGTGAGCAGTTCTTC. The chain links TRBV3-1 (or the pseudogene TRBV3-2) to TRBJ2-1, with D possibly TRBD1 on 5 matching bases. The CDR3 has 13 amino acids. Germline assignment: CDR1 LGHDT and CDR2 YNNKEL (reference sequence). The germline V and J ends were trimmed by 4 bases and 9 bases, with 13 bases remaining between them.

This clone was counted a few times. The rearrangement joins TRBV2 to TRBJ2-7, with 11 bases matching TRBD2. J gave up 3 bases and V 4 bases, and 5 bases lay outside the gene matches. CDR1 and CDR2 from the germline V gene are SNHLY and FYNNEI. The CDR3 is 15 amino acids. The CDR3 spells CASSAVLAGDYEQYF. CDR3 sequence (DNA): TGTGCCAGCAGTGCGGTACTAGCGGGGGACTACGAGCAGTACTTC. Supplemented by reference TRBV2 and TRBJ2-7, the full variable domain reads EPEVTQTPSHQVTQMGQEVILRCVPISNHLYFYWYRQILGQKVEFLVSFYNNEISEKSEIFDDQFSVERPDGSNFTLKIRSTKLEDSAMYFCASSAVLAGDYEQYFGPGTRLTVT.

The table lists this clone with a count of one. The V call is TRBV7-2, the J call TRBJ1-2, with 11 bases fitting TRBD1. CDR3 size: 15 residues. V trimming: 4 bases; J trimming: 4 bases; junction bases outside the gene matches: 5. Looked up from germline, CDR1 is SGHTA and CDR2 is FQGNSA. The DNA for the CDR3 is TGTGCCAGCAGCTCAAGGGACAGGGGGTTCTATGGCTACACCTTC. Its translation is CASSSRDRGFYGYTF.

The chain carries TRBV9 and TRBJ1-3; 9 nucleotides line up with TRBD1. Germline V gene sequence: CDR1 SGDLS, CDR2 YYNGEE. CDR3 length: 14 residues. Germline trimming cut 0 bases from V and 9 bases from J; bases unmatched to any gene: 4. The CDR3 bases are TGTGCCAGCAGCGTAGGGACAGGGGCCCCCACCATATATTTT. It translates to CASSVGTGAPTIYF.